The text below deals with one T cell receptor beta chain. This specimen includes other DNA sequences encoding the same CDR3. The junction had 1 base not matched to a gene; V was cut back by 3 bases and J by 1 base. The CDR3 totals 15 residues. Germline loops: CDR1 SGHTA, CDR2 FQGTGA. The source of the sample is a study of shared clonotypes between healthy human individuals. Study as a whole: The composition of the donors was a couple of women and a few men aged 18 to 49.

The run depth of the assay was deep. The authors' processing: There were no quality scores in the junction-only immunoSEQ sequences, so filtering differed. The method was immunoSEQ multiplex PCR; TCRdb's version includes in-frame clones alone and lacks a portion of them. D and trimming were read from the DNA, whereas the V and J calls and clone size are those reported in that table. The table has about 2 million clones, 85% to 95% seen once; the top ten hold 0.13%. Into CD45RA+ naive and CD45RA-negative memory subsets, the CD4+ cells were split. This TCR was sampled from a young man in good health. The chain links TRBV7-3 to TRBJ2-1, with 9 bases that match TRBD1. The sample consisted of naive CD4+ T cells sorted from blood. Subset in this sample: CD45RA+ positively selected. The CDR3 region is CASSFDRGSYNEQFF. The CDR3 DNA sequence: TGTGCCAGCAGCTTCGACAGGGGGTCCTACAATGAGCAGTTCTTC. The entire variable domain, with the rest obtained from reference TRBV7-3 and TRBJ2-1, is as follows: GAGVSQTPSNKVTEKGKYVELRCDPISGHTALYWYRQSLGQGPEFLIYFQGTGAADDSGLPNDRFFAVRPEGSVSTLKIQRTERGDSAVYLCASSFDRGSYNEQFFGPGTRLTVL.